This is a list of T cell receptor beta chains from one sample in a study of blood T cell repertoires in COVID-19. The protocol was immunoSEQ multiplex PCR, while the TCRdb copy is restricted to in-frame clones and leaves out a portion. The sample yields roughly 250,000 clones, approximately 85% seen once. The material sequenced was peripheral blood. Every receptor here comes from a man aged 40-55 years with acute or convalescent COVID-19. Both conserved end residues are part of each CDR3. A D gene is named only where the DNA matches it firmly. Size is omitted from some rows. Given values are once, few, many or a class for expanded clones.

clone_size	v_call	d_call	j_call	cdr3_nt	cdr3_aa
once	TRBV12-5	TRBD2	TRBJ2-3	TGTGCTAGTGGTGGCGGACTAGTTCAAGATACGCAGTATTTT	CASGGGLVQDTQYF
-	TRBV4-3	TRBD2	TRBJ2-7	TGCGCCAGCAGCCTGGGACTAGCGGGGGGATACGAGCAGTACTTC	CASSLGLAGGYEQYF
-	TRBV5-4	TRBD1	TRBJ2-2	TGTGCCAGCAGCTCAGGGGGCCACGGGGAGCTGTTTTTT	CASSSGGHGELFF
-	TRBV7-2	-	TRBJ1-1	TGTGCCAGCAGCTTAGTAGGGAGGCGGACTGAAGCTTTCTTT	CASSLVGRRTEAFF
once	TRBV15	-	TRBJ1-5	TGTGCCACCAGCAGAGATATACTCCAGCCCCAGCATTTT	CATSRDILQPQHF
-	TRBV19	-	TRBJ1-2	TGTGCCAGTAGTGCAGGGGAAATTGGCTACACCTTC	CASSAGEIGYTF
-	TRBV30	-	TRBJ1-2	TGTGCCTGGACCCCCCAGGGGCCTGGCTACACCTTC	CAWTPQGPGYTF
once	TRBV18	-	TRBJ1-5	TGTGCCAGCTCACCGGAGCGGTACAATCAGCCCCAGCATTTT	CASSPERYNQPQHF
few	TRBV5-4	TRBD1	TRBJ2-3	TGTGCCAGCAGCTCAGGTGCAGGACAGGGCAGGACAGATACGCAGTATTTT	CASSSGAGQGRTDTQYF
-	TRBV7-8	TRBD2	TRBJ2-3	TGTGCCAGCAGCTCCATCGGGGGGGCCAAAGATACGCAGTATTTT	CASSSIGGAKDTQYF
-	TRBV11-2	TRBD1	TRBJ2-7	TGTGCCAGCAGCCGTAGACAGGGGTTTTACGAGCAGTACTTC	CASSRRQGFYEQYF
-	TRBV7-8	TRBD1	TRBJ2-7	TGTGCCAGCAGCCTCCGGGACAGGGACTACGAGCAGTACTTC	CASSLRDRDYEQYF
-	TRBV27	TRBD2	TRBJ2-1	TGTGCCAGCAGTTTAAGGGGCCTAGCGGGGGGTAATGAGCAGTTCTTC	CASSLRGLAGGNEQFF
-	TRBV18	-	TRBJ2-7	TGTGCCAGCTCCCCTGCTAGCGAGCGACACTCCTACGAGCAGTACTTC	CASSPASERHSYEQYF
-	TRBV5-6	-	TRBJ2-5	TGTGCCAGCAGCTTCTCCCCGTATAATCTGGAGACCCAGTACTTC	CASSFSPYNLETQYF
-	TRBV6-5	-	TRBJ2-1	TGTGCCAGCAGTACAAGGAGCTCCTACAATGAGCAGTTCTTC	CASSTRSSYNEQFF
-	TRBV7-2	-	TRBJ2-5	TGTGCCAGCAGCTTTACGGGAGAGACCCAGTACTTC	CASSFTGETQYF
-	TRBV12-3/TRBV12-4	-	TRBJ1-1	TGTGCCAGCTGCTATATTAACACTGAAGCTTTCTTT	CASCYINTEAFF
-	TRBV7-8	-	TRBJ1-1	TGTGCCAGAGAAACAAGCGTGAACACTGAAGCTTTCTTT	CARETSVNTEAFF
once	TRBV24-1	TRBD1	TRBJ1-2	TGTGCCACCAGTGATTGGGACAGGGATGGCTACACCTTC	CATSDWDRDGYTF
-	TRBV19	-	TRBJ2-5	TGTGCCAGTAGTAAGATGCGCCGGGAGACCCAGTACTTC	CASSKMRRETQYF
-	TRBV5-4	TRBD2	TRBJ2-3	TGTGCCAGCGGGAGGGATAGAGGGGATACGCAGTATTTT	CASGRDRGDTQYF
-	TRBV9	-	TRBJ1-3	TGTGCCAGCGCCGGAGGATACTCTGGAAACACCATATATTTT	CASAGGYSGNTIYF
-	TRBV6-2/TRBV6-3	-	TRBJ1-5	TGTGCCAGCAGTTACTCGGCAGGCTTTCAGCCCCAGCATTTT	CASSYSAGFQPQHF
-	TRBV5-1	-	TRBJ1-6	TGCGCCAGCAGCATAACGGGTCCTACCTATAATTCACCCCTCCACTTT	CASSITGPTYNSPLHF
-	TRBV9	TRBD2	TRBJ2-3	TGTGCCAGCAGCGTAGAAGGCGGGGGGCCCACAGATACGCAGTATTTT	CASSVEGGGPTDTQYF
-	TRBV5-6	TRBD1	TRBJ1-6	TGTGCCAGCAGCTCTTCCGACAGGGTTTCACCCCTCCACTTT	CASSSSDRVSPLHF
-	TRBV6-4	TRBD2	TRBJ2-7	TGTGCCAGCAGTGACGTCCCCTCGGGGCGGGGGTTTACCTACGAGCAGTACTTC	CASSDVPSGRGFTYEQYF
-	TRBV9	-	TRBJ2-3	TGTGCCAGCAGCGTAGTGCCAGGGACAGATACGCAGTATTTT	CASSVVPGTDTQYF
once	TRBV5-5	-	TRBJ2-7	TGTGCCAGCAGCTTGTTGGCGGGGGCCCTGTACGAGCAGTACTTC	CASSLLAGALYEQYF
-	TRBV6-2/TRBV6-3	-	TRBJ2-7	TGTGCCAGCAGTTACCCTCCCGTCGAGCAGTACTTC	CASSYPPVEQYF
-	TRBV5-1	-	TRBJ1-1	TGCGCCAGCAGCTTGGATGGCGGTGGGGGGGCGGCTGAAGCTTTCTTT	CASSLDGGGGAAEAFF
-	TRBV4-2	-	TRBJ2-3	TGTGCCAGCACCACTGATCCGGGACAAAACACAGATACGCAGTATTTT	CASTTDPGQNTDTQYF
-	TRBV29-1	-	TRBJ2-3	TGCAGCGTTGGTAAGGGGGGCACAGATACGCAGTATTTT	CSVGKGGTDTQYF
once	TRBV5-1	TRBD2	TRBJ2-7	TGCGCCAGCAGCCACGGGACTAGTTTAACCGAGCAGTACTTC	CASSHGTSLTEQYF
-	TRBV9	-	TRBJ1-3	TGTGCCAGCAGCCCTAGCCAACCCCCCACCATATATTTT	CASSPSQPPTIYF
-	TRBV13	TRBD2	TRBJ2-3	TGTGCCAGCAGGGCCTTTTCGCGGGGGGGTATAGTACTGACAGATACGCAGTATTTT	CASRAFSRGGIVLTDTQYF
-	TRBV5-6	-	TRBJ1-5	TGTGCCAGCAGCTTAAGAAATGCCTTACGGGGCAATCAGCCCCAGCATTTT	CASSLRNALRGNQPQHF
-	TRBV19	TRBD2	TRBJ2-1	TGTGCCAGTAGTCTCCTAGCGGGGGCCTACAATGAGCAGTTCTTC	CASSLLAGAYNEQFF
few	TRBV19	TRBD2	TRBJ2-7	TGTGCCAGTAGTCCCTTGAGCGGGGTTGTGGAGCAGTACTTC	CASSPLSGVVEQYF
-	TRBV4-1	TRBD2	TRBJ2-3	TGCGCCAGCAGCTCGTCCGGAGCGGGGGGGCCCGATACGCAGTATTTT	CASSSSGAGGPDTQYF
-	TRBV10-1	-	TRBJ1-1	TGCGCCAGCAGTGACTCAGGCAGGCCGAGAGAAGCTTTCTTT	CASSDSGRPREAFF
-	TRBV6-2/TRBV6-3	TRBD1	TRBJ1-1	TGTGCCAGCAGTGCGGACAGGGTTCTCTCTGAAGCTTTCTTT	CASSADRVLSEAFF
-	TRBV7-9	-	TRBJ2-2	TGTGCCAGCAAACCAGGGACGAACACCGGGGAGCTGTTTTTT	CASKPGTNTGELFF
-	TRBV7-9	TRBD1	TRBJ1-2	TGTGCCAGCAGCGCCCCCGGGACAGACTATGAAGGCTACACCTTC	CASSAPGTDYEGYTF
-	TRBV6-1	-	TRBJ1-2	TGTGCCAGCAGTGAGGCAGGGGCCGATGGCTACACCTTC	CASSEAGADGYTF
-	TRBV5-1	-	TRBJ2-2	TGCGCCAGCAGCTTAGAGACAAACACCGGGGAGCTGTTTTTT	CASSLETNTGELFF
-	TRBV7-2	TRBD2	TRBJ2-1	TGTGCCAGCAGGGCGGGGGGCGGATACAATGAGCAGTTCTTC	CASRAGGGYNEQFF
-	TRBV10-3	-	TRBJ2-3	TGTGCCATCGCCGGGGGCACAGATACGCAGTATTTT	CAIAGGTDTQYF
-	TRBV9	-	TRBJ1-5	TGTGCCAGCAGCCCCATATTATGCCGGGTCCGTATAGATGGCAATCAGCCCCAGCATTTT	CASSPILCRVRIDGNQPQHF
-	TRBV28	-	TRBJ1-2	TGTGCCAGCAGCCAGACAGCGAACTATGGCTACACCTTC	CASSQTANYGYTF
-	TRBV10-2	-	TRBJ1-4	TGCGCCAGCAGTGAGAAAGTCAAGGGGCGGGAAAAACTGTTTTTT	CASSEKVKGREKLFF
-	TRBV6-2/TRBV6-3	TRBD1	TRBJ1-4	TGTGCCAGCAGTCCCCTTCGGACAGGGACTAATGAAAAACTGTTTTTT	CASSPLRTGTNEKLFF
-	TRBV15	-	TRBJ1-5	TGTGCCACCTGTAACGCAGGGCCGAATCAGCCCCAGCATTTT	CATCNAGPNQPQHF